This TCR beta chain was profiled in a study of CD8 T cells in ankylosing spondylitis (TCRdb year 2017). Regarding the study in general: To find TCR variants linked to disease, the study profiled T cell receptor beta repertoires in ankylosing spondylitis patients and healthy donors. The full study cohort comprised roughly 24 ankylosing spondylitis patients and about a hundred healthy donors. Samples of peripheral blood were taken, and for ankylosing spondylitis patients, synovial fluid was collected as well. Broad study findings and their caveats: The disease-linked clones were reported as significantly enriched in matched synovial fluid samples from ankylosing spondylitis patients. A TCR beta motif of roughly 8 highly homologous amino acid variants appeared characteristic of blood from ankylosing spondylitis patients. Some motif variants had previously been reported in the synovial fluid and blood of reactive arthritis patients, which suggests shared mechanisms of disease initiation. In peripheral blood, the disease-linked clones were found at relatively low frequencies and had a CD8+ phenotype.

V sheds 4 bases and J sheds 8 bases, leaving 20 bases between their ends. Sequences DFQATT (CDR1) and SNEGSKA (CDR2) are obtained from the germline V gene (reference sequence). The CDR3 contains 14 residues, cysteine and phenylalanine counted. Solely the CDR3 DNA is kept, with 42 bases framed from the first base. This clonotype was found a few times. Its antigen is currently not known. Base qualities are not recorded, but no much larger clone differs from it by a single base. The data were produced on an Illumina HiSeq 2500. Quantitative 5'-RACE with molecular barcodes was used to prepare TCR beta libraries. As for how the authors treated the data: A new computational method, built on a probabilistic model of VDJ rearrangement, was used to identify disease-linked TCR variants. Using fastp at Q25 and MiXCR, TCRdb reprocessed the public reads and kept productive beta chains. Records with the same CDR3 protein are collapsed into one entry carrying the most frequent genes and DNA. V and J calls and clone size were set by TCRdb, not the authors. For this sample there are fewer than 650,000 distinct CDR3 sequences; about 13% appear just once. Jointly, the top ten make up 6.5% to 7% of the sample.

The source of this sequence is a male donor with ankylosing spondylitis. Rearrangement joined TRBV20-1 to TRBJ1-2; D gene: possibly TRBD1, on 6 matching bases. Sequenced sample: blood, either unsorted or a sorted T cell fraction (not recorded which). This receptor carries the CDR3 CSATRRLGAGGYTF. The sequenced DNA is TGCAGTGCTACCCGAAGGTTGGGGGCGGGAGGCTACACCTTC.